This TCR beta chain was profiled in a study of cytotoxic CD8 clonotypes in ibrutinib-treated CLL. Generated by immunoSEQ multiplex PCR, the TCRdb table keeps only in-frame clones and is missing some. The sample holds 200,000 to 250,000 clones; 70% are singletons and the top ten take over 15%. Germline CDR1 LNHDA, CDR2 SQIVND (reference sequence). V was cut by 7 bases and J by 1 base, with 13 bases left in between. CDR3 size: 14 residues. Investigators sourced approximately 2 micrograms of genomic DNA from cryopreserved PBMCs for TCR beta libraries. The clonotype was recovered from a human donor with chronic lymphocytic leukemia. This material consisted of PBMCs, taken after 24 months of ibrutinib treatment. This sequence joins TRBV19 and TRBJ1-1; unclear D gene. The DNA of the CDR3 is TGTGCCAGTACCTCCCACATTGAGAACACTGAAGCTTTCTTT. It translates to CASTSHIENTEAFF.